These 24 T cell receptor beta chains originate from one sample sequenced in a study of shared clonotypes between healthy human individuals. Sequencing used immunoSEQ multiplex PCR; TCRdb keeps in-frame clones, though not all of them. The data hold a few million clones, with roughly 93% observed a single time. CD45RO negativity and positive selection for CCR7 defined naive CD8 cells, a population that excluded terminally differentiated effector memory CD45RA+ cells. The sample was naive CD8+ T cells from PBMCs. These receptors were taken from a young man in good health. Some clones in this sample may be carry-over from other donors' samples.

Note on this clone: Other DNA sequences in this specimen translate into the identical CDR3. The V and J genes are TRBV27 and TRBJ1-2; D possibly corresponds to TRBD1 (5 bases). Germline CDR1 MNHEY, CDR2 SMNVEV (reference sequence). The CDR3 covers 13 residues. The V end lost 0 bases, the J end lost 4 bases, and 6 bases lay between the germline ends. The CDR3 here is CASSLSGTYGYTF. Written as DNA, the CDR3 is TGTGCCAGCAGTTTATCCGGGACCTATGGCTACACCTTC.

The chain has TRBV2 and TRBJ2-4; D tentatively reads TRBD1 or TRBD2 (5 bases each). V was shortened by 1 base and J by 12 bases, with 25 bases between the two germline ends. Germline V gene lookup returns CDR1 SNHLY and CDR2 FYNNEI. The CDR3 loop spans 17 amino acids. CDR3 bases: TGTGCCAGCAGTGAAGAAGGTTGGGCGGACCGTAGGGGAGATCAGTACTTC. Encoded protein: CASSEEGWADRRGDQYF. The full variable domain, completed using reference TRBV2 and TRBJ2-4, is EPEVTQTPSHQVTQMGQEVILRCVPISNHLYFYWYRQILGQKVEFLVSFYNNEISEKSEIFDDQFSVERPDGSNFTLKIRSTKLEDSAMYFCASSEEGWADRRGDQYFGAGTRLSVL.

The J gene is TRBJ1-5, the V gene TRBV28; D may be TRBD1 (5 bases). Germline values: CDR1 MDHEN, CDR2 SYDVKM. This CDR3 comprises 17 residues. V was cut by 6 bases and J by 0 bases, with 18 bases left in between. The DNA of the CDR3 is TGTGCCAGCAGCCAAGTGACAGCAGTAGATAGCAATCAGCCCCAGCATTTT. This gives the protein CASSQVTAVDSNQPQHF.

The J gene is TRBJ1-1, the V gene TRBV23-1; D remains ambiguous. TRBV23-1 belongs to the ORF category, with a function that is uncertain. Trimming removed 9 bases at V and 7 bases at J, with 6 bases between. The CDR3 runs 9 residues. This CDR3 reads CARFNEAFF. CDR3 nucleotide sequence: TGCGCCAGGTTCAATGAAGCTTTCTTT.

This chain uses TRBV9 with TRBJ2-1, with D possibly being TRBD1 (6 bases). The CDR3 is 12 residues long. V lost 7 bases and J 9 bases, leaving 14 bases between the germline ends. Per the germline V gene, CDR1 is SGDLS and CDR2 is YYNGEE. CDR3 bases: TGTGCCAGCGGGGACACCGTGGGTGAGCAGTTCTTC. Encoded protein: CASGDTVGEQFF.

Only a few counts were recorded for this clone. The rearrangement uses TRBV7-9 and TRBJ1-2, with D perhaps matching TRBD1 (6 bases). The V gene's germline CDR1 is SEHNR and CDR2 FQNEAQ (reference sequence). The CDR3 extends over 13 amino acids. Trimming took off 7 bases at V and 4 bases at J, with 13 bases between the two ends. The CDR3 here is CASTLGGRYGYTF. The CDR3 DNA reads TGTGCCAGCACCCTCGGGGGCCGCTATGGCTACACCTTC.

The rearrangement uses TRBV7-2 and TRBJ1-4; D is possibly TRBD1 (6 bases). This CDR3 comprises 16 residues. Germline values: CDR1 SGHTA, CDR2 FQGNSA. Trimming left V 5 bases short and J 0 bases short, with 13 bases between. The CDR3 spells CASSPYRAATNEKLFF. DNA of the CDR3: TGTGCCAGCAGCCCCTACAGGGCCGCAACTAATGAAAAACTGTTTTTT.

The rearrangement joins TRBV7-9 to TRBJ2-1, with 11 bases matching TRBD2. After removal of 3 bases from V and 1 base from J, the junction contained 8 bases not matched to a gene. CDR1 and CDR2 (germline): SEHNR, FQNEAQ (reference sequence). This CDR3 is built from 18 residues. This CDR3 is CASSFQLAGVWSYNEQFF. CDR3 sequence (DNA): TGTGCCAGCAGCTTCCAACTAGCGGGAGTGTGGTCCTACAATGAGCAGTTCTTC.

The CDR3 region has the DNA TGTGCCAGCAGCCCCTGGCGGGAGCGATCGGGAGAGCAGTACTTC. It translates to CASSPWRERSGEQYF. The chain is built from TRBV11-2 and TRBJ2-7, with TRBD2 matching 7 bases. The CDR3 is made up of 15 amino acids. The V gene end was trimmed by 5 bases and the J gene end by 7 bases; junction bases not matched to a gene: 14. The V gene's germline CDR1 is SGHAT and CDR2 FQNNGV. The entire variable domain, with the rest obtained from reference TRBV11-2 and TRBJ2-7, is as follows: EAGVAQSPRYKIIEKRQSVAFWCNPISGHATLYWYQQILGQGPKLLIQFQNNGVVDDSQLPKDRFSAERLKGVDSTLKIQPAKLEDSAVYLCASSPWRERSGEQYFGPGTRLTVT.

The chain links TRBV28 to TRBJ2-2, with TRBD2 matching 12 bases. With 6 bases clipped from V and 4 bases from J, the junction kept 3 bases outside the gene matches. Germline V lookup: CDR1 MDHEN, CDR2 SYDVKM. The length of the CDR3 is 15 residues. CDR3 in amino acids: CASRASGRVTGELFF. The CDR3, as DNA: TGTGCCAGCAGGGCTAGCGGGAGGGTCACCGGGGAGCTGTTTTTT.

The chain is built from TRBV28 and TRBJ2-3; the match to TRBD2 covers 13 bases. Trimming cost V 0 bases and J 4 bases; bases outside gene matches: 4. CDR1 MDHEN and CDR2 SYDVKM come from the germline V gene. This CDR3 comprises 17 residues. The CDR3 region has the DNA TGTGCCAGCAGTTTATGGGGGACTAGCGGGATAGCAGATACGCAGTATTTT. Protein product: CASSLWGTSGIADTQYF.

The genes are TRBV6-5 and TRBJ2-5; 9 bases agree with TRBD2. The J call may be in error: the DNA end matches TRBJ2-7 better. This CDR3 has 14 amino acids. CDR1 MNHEY and CDR2 SVGAGI come from the germline V gene. The CDR3 loop reads CASSYGAGGYEQYF. As DNA, the CDR3 is TGTGCCAGCAGTTATGGAGCGGGAGGCTACGAGCAGTACTTC.

V is TRBV5-1 and J is TRBJ2-7; 15 bases match TRBD2. Germline values: CDR1 SGHRS, CDR2 YFSETQ. The CDR3 sequence is 18 residues long. V shed 4 bases, J shed 0 bases, and the junction held 8 bases outside the gene matches. In nucleotides, the CDR3 is TGCGCCAGCAGCCCAACCGGGACTAGCGGGAGGAGCTCCTACGAGCAGTACTTC. Amino acids: CASSPTGTSGRSSYEQYF. The variable domain in full, with the rest retrieved from reference TRBV5-1 and TRBJ2-7, is KAGVTQTPRYLIKTRGQQVTLSCSPISGHRSVSWYQQTPGQGLQFLFEYFSETQRNKGNFPGRFSGRQFSNSRSEMNVSTLELGDSALYLCASSPTGTSGRSSYEQYFGPGTRLTVT.

This clone was detected only once. V and J are TRBV10-3 and TRBJ1-1; 8 bases match TRBD1. The length of the CDR3 is 16 residues. Germline V CDR1 and CDR2: ENHRY, SYGVKD. V lost 4 bases to trimming and J lost 4 bases; unmatched junction nucleotides: 11. The CDR3 reads CAISAPTQGGGTEAFF. CDR3 bases: TGTGCCATCAGTGCCCCTACACAGGGGGGCGGCACTGAAGCTTTCTTT.

V gene TRBV13 combines with J gene TRBJ2-7, with unresolved D. Germline CDR1 is PRHDT and CDR2 is FYEKMQ (reference sequence). The CDR3 length is 14 residues. Between the trimmed V and J ends, which lost 2 bases and 5 bases, there was a span of 13 bases. CDR3 protein: CASSLRLETDEQYF. The CDR3 DNA is TGTGCCAGCAGCTTACGCCTAGAAACGGACGAGCAGTACTTC.

The rearrangement links TRBV9 to TRBJ2-2, with D perhaps TRBD1 (5 bases). This CDR3 has 17 residues. Germline-derived CDR1 and CDR2 are SGDLS and YYNGEE. The germline V and J ends were trimmed by 4 bases and 0 bases, with 16 bases remaining between them. The CDR3 coding sequence is TGTGCCAGCAGCCACCCCGCAGCCAGGGCGAACACCGGGGAGCTGTTTTTT. Residues: CASSHPAARANTGELFF.

This clone was observed a few times. In the same sample, other DNA sequences code for this CDR3. This chain uses TRBV7-9 with TRBJ1-5; 9 positions agree with TRBD1. Germline V CDR1 and CDR2: SEHNR, FQNEAQ (reference sequence). V lost 3 bases to trimming and J lost 4 bases; unmatched junction nucleotides: 1. The CDR3 covers 14 residues. In DNA form, the CDR3 reads TGTGCCAGCAGCTTGGGACAGGGTAATCAGCCCCAGCATTTT. Translating gives CASSLGQGNQPQHF.

V and J are TRBV6-1 and TRBJ2-7; 14 positions agree with TRBD2. Trimming removed 0 bases from V and 5 bases from J; junction bases left unmatched: 3. The CDR3 consists of 16 residues. Germline CDR1 MNHNS, CDR2 SASEGT. The CDR3 nucleotides are TGTGCCAGCAGTGAAGCGCCGGGACTAGCGGGAGACGAGCAGTACTTC. It encodes CASSEAPGLAGDEQYF.

The V call is TRBV28, the J call TRBJ2-1, with no clear D. The germline gives CDR1 MDHEN, CDR2 SYDVKM. V lost 2 bases and J lost 7, with 15 bases in between. The CDR3 is 15 amino acids. The CDR3: CASSLRWQERNEQFF. The CDR3 DNA is TGTGCCAGCAGTTTAAGGTGGCAGGAGAGGAATGAGCAGTTCTTC. Supplemented by reference TRBV28 and TRBJ2-1, the full variable domain reads DVKVTQSSRYLVKRTGEKVFLECVQDMDHENMFWYRQDPGLGLRLIYFSYDVKMKEKGDIPEGYSVSREKKERFSLILESASTNQTSMYLCASSLRWQERNEQFFGPGTRLTVL.

The genes are TRBV9 and TRBJ2-7, with TRBD2 identical over 8 bases. This CDR3 comprises 14 residues. The ends lost 4 bases at V and 4 bases at J; junction bases unmatched: 7. Per germline, CDR1 SGDLS and CDR2 YYNGEE. CDR3 sequence (DNA): TGTGCCAGCAGCCCTTGGACTAGCCCTTACGAGCAGTACTTC. It yields the protein CASSPWTSPYEQYF. Supplemented by reference TRBV9 and TRBJ2-7, the full variable domain reads DSGVTQTPKHLITATGQRVTLRCSPRSGDLSVYWYQQSLDQGLQFLIQYYNGEERAKGNILERFSAQQFPDLHSELNLSSLELGDSALYFCASSPWTSPYEQYFGPGTRLTVT.

The rearrangement joins TRBV2 to TRBJ2-1; D may match TRBD1 or TRBD2 (6 bases each). Germline V gives CDR1 SNHLY, CDR2 FYNNEI. V lost 3 bases and J 10 bases, leaving 25 bases between the germline ends. The CDR3 sequence is 17 residues long. CDR3 residues: CASSEGGGTNQGWEQFF. The CDR3 DNA sequence: TGTGCCAGCAGTGAGGGGGGCGGGACGAATCAGGGATGGGAGCAGTTCTTC.

The chain uses TRBV5-4 and TRBJ1-1, with D possibly matching TRBD1 (5 bases). The CDR3 contains 14 residues. Germline assignment: CDR1 SGHNT and CDR2 YYREEE (reference sequence). Trimming left V 4 bases short and J 4 bases short, with 14 bases between. CDR3 sequence reads: CASSTTPGFTEAFF. In DNA form, the CDR3 reads TGTGCCAGCAGCACGACCCCAGGGTTCACTGAAGCTTTCTTT.

V usage is TRBV5-1 and J usage is TRBJ2-7, with 9 nucleotides matching TRBD2. This CDR3 is built from 14 residues. The trim removed 2 bases at V and 4 bases at J, leaving 4 bases unmatched. Per the germline V gene, CDR1 is SGHRS and CDR2 is YFSETQ. In nucleotides, the CDR3 is TGCGCCAGCAGCTTTGGCCTAGCGGGGTACGAGCAGTACTTC. Translated: CASSFGLAGYEQYF. The full variable domain, rest sourced from reference TRBV5-1 and TRBJ2-7, is KAGVTQTPRYLIKTRGQQVTLSCSPISGHRSVSWYQQTPGQGLQFLFEYFSETQRNKGNFPGRFSGRQFSNSRSEMNVSTLELGDSALYLCASSFGLAGYEQYFGPGTRLTVT.

The chain employs TRBV19 and TRBJ2-1; D ambiguous. The CDR3 has 16 amino acids. Germline V CDR1 and CDR2: LNHDA, SQIVND (reference sequence). The germline V and J ends were trimmed by 0 bases and 5 bases, with 14 bases remaining between them. CDR3 sequence: CASSIDSETENNEQFF. CDR3 nucleotide sequence: TGTGCCAGTAGTATAGATAGTGAGACGGAAAACAATGAGCAGTTCTTC.